The 2 T cell receptor beta chains reported below all come from one sample, sequenced in a study of blood T cells in healthy people across ages. Using a J-beta primer mix together with a sample-barcoded 5' primer, a second PCR was run for about 6 to 12 cycles. TCRdb analysed the 5' RACE reads with MiXCR anew, one entry per CDR3 protein. The table includes over a million distinct CDR3 sequences, approximately 60% detected once. Sequencing input: blood. The receptors were gathered from a man younger than 30 in good health.

This clonotype was detected only a few times. This chain connects TRBV7-9 to TRBJ1-3; no clear D gene. Germline V gene data show CDR1 as SEHNR and CDR2 as FQNEAQ (reference sequence). V was trimmed by 4 bases and J by 4 bases, leaving 11 bases between them. The CDR3 extends over 14 amino acids. The CDR3 nucleotides are TGTGCCAGCAGCTCAAGCGGTTCGGGAAACACCATATATTTT. Translated: CASSSSGSGNTIYF.

J is TRBJ1-2 and V is TRBV6-5; no definite D call. The germline V gene has CDR1 MNHEY and CDR2 SVGAGI. V lost 0 bases and J 8 bases, leaving 16 bases between the germline ends. The CDR3 sequence is 15 residues long. In DNA form, the CDR3 reads TGTGCCAGCAGTTACTCGGGAACCTCCCGTGGCGGCTACACCTTC. Translation: CASSYSGTSRGGYTF.